This T cell receptor beta chain was recovered during a study of blood T cell repertoires in COVID-19. For the study at large: The United States, Italy and Spain were the sources of the acute and convalescent COVID-19 samples.

Everyone who took part was about 18 to 90 years old, and they came from roughly 25 US areas. Assignments of participants to cohorts depended upon their own reported clinical history. The V gene lost 7 bases and the J gene lost 8 bases, with 20 bases spanning the gap. Germline V gene sequence: CDR1 MDHEN, CDR2 SYDVKM. This CDR3 spans 14 amino acids. Authors' methods: Estimated nucleated cell counts came from reference gene primer amplification. The repertoire was sequenced with immunoSEQ multiplex PCR; TCRdb's copy has only in-frame clones and lacks some. V and J calls and clone size come straight from that table; D and trimming were deduced from the DNA. The repertoire includes some 330,000 clones, 75% to 90% of them detected once, and less than 6% sits in the top ten.

This chain joins TRBV28 and TRBJ1-2, with D tentatively TRBD1 (5 bases). The sequencing input was PBMCs or T cells enriched from blood (not recorded which). The source is a woman between 50 and 59 years old who had recovered from COVID-19. The CDR3 sequence is CASMHRGVARGYTF. As DNA, the CDR3 is TGTGCCAGCATGCACCGGGGGGTCGCGAGGGGCTACACCTTC.